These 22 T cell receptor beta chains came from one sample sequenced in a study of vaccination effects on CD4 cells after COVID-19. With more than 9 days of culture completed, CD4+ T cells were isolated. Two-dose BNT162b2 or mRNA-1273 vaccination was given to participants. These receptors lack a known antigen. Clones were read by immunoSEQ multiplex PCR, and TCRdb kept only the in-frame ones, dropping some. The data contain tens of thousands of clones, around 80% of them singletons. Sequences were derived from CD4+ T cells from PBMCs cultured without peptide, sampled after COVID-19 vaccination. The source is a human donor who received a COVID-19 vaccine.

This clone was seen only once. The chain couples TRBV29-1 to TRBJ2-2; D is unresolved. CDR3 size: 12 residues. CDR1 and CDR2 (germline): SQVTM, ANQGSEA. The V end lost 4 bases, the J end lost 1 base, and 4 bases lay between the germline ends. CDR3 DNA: TGCAGCGTTGGAAAGAACACCGGGGAGCTGTTTTTT. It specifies CSVGKNTGELFF.

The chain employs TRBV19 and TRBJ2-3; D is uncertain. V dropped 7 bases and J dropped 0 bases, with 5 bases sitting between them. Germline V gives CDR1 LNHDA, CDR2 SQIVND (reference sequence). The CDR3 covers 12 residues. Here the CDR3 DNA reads TGTGCCAGTAAGTCCAGCACAGATACGCAGTATTTT. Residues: CASKSSTDTQYF.

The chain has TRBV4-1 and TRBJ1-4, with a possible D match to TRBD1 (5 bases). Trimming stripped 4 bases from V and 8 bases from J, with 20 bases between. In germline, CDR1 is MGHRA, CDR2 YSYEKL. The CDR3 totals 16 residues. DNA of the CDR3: TGCGCCAGCAGCCGGCTCCCCCCGGGGCTGGGAGAAAAACTGTTTTTT. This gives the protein CASSRLPPGLGEKLFF.

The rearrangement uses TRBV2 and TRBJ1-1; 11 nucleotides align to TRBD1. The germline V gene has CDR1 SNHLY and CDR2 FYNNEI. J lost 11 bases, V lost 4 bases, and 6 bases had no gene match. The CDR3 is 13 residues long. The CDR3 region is CASSAGQGGVAFF. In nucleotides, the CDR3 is TGTGCCAGCAGTGCGGGACAGGGGGGGGTCGCTTTCTTT.

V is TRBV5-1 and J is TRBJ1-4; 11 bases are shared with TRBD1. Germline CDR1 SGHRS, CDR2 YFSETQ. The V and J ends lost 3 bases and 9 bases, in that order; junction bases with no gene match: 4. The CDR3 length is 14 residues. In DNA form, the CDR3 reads TGCGCCAGCAGCTGGGGGACAGGGGGGCAAAAACTGTTTTTT. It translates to CASSWGTGGQKLFF.

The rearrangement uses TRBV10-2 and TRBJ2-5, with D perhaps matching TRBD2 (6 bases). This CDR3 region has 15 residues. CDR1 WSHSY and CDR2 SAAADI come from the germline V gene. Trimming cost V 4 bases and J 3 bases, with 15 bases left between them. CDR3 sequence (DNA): TGCGCCAGCAGTGTGGGGCGGGGCGATAAAGAGACCCAGTACTTC. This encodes CASSVGRGDKETQYF.

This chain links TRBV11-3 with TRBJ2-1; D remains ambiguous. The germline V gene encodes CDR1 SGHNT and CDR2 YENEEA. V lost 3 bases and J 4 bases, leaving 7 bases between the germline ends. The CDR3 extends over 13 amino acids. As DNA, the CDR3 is TGTGCCAGCAGCTTCGATGGATACAATGAGCAGTTCTTC. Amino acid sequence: CASSFDGYNEQFF.

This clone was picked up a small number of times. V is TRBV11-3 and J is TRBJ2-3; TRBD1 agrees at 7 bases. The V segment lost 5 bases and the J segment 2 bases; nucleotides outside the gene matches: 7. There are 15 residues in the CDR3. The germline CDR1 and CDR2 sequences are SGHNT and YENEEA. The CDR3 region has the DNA TGTGCCAGCAGCCGGGACAGTATTAACACAGATACGCAGTATTTT. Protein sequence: CASSRDSINTDTQYF.

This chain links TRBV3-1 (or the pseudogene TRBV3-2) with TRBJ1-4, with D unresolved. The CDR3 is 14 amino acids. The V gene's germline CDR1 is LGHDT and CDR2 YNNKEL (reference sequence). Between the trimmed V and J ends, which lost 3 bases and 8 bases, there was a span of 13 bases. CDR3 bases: TGTGCCAGCAGCCAGGGAGGAAGTAAGGAAAAACTGTTTTTT. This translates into CASSQGGSKEKLFF.

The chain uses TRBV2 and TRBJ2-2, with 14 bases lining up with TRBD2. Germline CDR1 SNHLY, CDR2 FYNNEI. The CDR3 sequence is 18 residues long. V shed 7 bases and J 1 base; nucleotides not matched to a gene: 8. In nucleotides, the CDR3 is TGTGCCAGCACTTCGACTAGCGGGGGGGCCCTGAACACCGGGGAGCTGTTTTTT. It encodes CASTSTSGGALNTGELFF.

In DNA, the CDR3 is TGTGCCACCGGAAGAGCGGGGAACCAAGAGACCCAGTACTTC. It translates to CATGRAGNQETQYF. V usage is TRBV24-1 and J usage is TRBJ2-5; 7 positions match TRBD2. CDR1 is KGHDR and CDR2 is SFDVKD in the germline V gene. V was clipped by 9 bases and J by 0 bases; unmatched bases: 6. The CDR3 contains 14 residues.

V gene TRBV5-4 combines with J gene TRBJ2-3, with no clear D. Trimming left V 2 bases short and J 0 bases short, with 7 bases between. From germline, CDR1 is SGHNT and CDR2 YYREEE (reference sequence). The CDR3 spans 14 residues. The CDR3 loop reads CASSLGTSTDTQYF. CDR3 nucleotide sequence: TGTGCCAGCAGCTTAGGCACCAGCACAGATACGCAGTATTTT.

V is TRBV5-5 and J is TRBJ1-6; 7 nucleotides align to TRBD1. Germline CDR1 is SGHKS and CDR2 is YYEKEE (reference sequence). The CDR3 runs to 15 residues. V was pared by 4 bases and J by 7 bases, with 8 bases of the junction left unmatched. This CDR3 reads CASSRRQGPNSPLHF. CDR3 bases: TGTGCCAGCAGCCGCAGACAGGGTCCCAATTCACCCCTCCACTTT.

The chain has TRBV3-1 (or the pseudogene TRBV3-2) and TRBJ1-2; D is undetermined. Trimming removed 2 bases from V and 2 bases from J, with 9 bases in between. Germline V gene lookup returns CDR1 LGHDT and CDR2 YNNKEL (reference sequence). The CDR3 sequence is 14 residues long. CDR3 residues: CASSQRHLNYGYTF. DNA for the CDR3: TGTGCCAGCAGCCAACGGCACCTAAACTATGGCTACACCTTC.

CDR3 sequence reads: CASKRTGDASTDTQYF. The CDR3, as DNA: TGTGCCAGTAAGAGGACAGGAGACGCTAGCACAGATACGCAGTATTTT. The V gene is TRBV19, the J gene TRBJ2-3; 7 nucleotides match TRBD1. The CDR3 consists of 16 residues. Germline V CDR1 and CDR2: LNHDA, SQIVND (reference sequence). With 7 bases clipped from V and 0 bases from J, the junction kept 10 bases outside the gene matches.

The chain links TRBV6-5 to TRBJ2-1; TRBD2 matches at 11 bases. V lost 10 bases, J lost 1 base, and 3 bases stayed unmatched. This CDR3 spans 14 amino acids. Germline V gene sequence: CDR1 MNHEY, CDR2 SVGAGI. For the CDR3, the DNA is TGTGCCATCCGACTAGCGGGGTCCTACAATGAGCAGTTCTTC. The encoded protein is CAIRLAGSYNEQFF.

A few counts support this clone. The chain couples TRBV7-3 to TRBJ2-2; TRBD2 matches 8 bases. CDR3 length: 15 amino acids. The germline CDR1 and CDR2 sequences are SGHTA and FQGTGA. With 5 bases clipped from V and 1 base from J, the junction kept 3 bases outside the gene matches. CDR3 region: CASSPGTRNTGELFF. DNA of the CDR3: TGTGCCAGCAGCCCCGGGACTAGGAACACCGGGGAGCTGTTTTTT. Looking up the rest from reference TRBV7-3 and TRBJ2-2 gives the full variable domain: GAGVSQTPSNKVTEKGKYVELRCDPISGHTALYWYRQSLGQGPEFLIYFQGTGAADDSGLPNDRFFAVRPEGSVSTLKIQRTERGDSAVYLCASSPGTRNTGELFFGEGSRLTVL.

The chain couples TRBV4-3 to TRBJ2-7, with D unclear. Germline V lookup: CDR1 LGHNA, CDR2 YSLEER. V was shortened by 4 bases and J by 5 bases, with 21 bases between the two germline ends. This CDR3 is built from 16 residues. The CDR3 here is CASSRVTRQAWNEQYV. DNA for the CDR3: TGCGCCAGCAGCCGAGTGACCCGACAAGCTTGGAACGAGCAGTACGTC.

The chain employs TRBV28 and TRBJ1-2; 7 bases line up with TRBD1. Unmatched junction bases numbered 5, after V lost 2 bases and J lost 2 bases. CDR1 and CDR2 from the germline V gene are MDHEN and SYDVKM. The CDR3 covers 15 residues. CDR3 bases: TGTGCCAGCAGTTTAACGGCAGGGGGGAACTATGGCTACACCTTC. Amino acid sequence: CASSLTAGGNYGYTF.

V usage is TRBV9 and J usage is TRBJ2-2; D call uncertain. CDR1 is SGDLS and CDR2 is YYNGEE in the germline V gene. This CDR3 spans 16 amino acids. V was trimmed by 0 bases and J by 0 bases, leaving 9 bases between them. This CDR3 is CASSVAPGANTGELFF. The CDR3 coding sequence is TGTGCCAGCAGCGTAGCTCCAGGCGCGAACACCGGGGAGCTGTTTTTT.

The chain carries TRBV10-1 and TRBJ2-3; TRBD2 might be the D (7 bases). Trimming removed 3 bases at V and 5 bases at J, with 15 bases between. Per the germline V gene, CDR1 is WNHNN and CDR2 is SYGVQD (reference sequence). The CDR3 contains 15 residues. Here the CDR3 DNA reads TGCGCCAGCAGTGACGGTCAGGGGAGGGGAGATACGCAGTATTTT. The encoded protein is CASSDGQGRGDTQYF.

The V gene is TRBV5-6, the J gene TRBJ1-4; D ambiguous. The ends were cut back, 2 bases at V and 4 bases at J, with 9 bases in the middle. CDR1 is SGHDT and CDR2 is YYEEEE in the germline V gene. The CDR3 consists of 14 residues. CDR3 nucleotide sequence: TGTGCCAGCAGCTTAGATCCCGGTAATGAAAAACTGTTTTTT. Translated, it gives CASSLDPGNEKLFF.